The 14 T cell receptor beta chains given below trace back to one sample, sequenced in a study of T cell changes during pregnancy in multiple sclerosis. The assay was immunoSEQ multiplex PCR, and TCRdb's table has in-frame clones only and misses some. The sample lists fewer than 95,000 clones, 80% to 95% occurring once. Sequenced material: peripheral blood, taken in the first trimester of pregnancy. The receptors were sampled from a female donor with multiple sclerosis, enrolled in a pregnancy study.

CDR3 DNA sequence: TGTGCCAGCAGCCGTGGGGATCGCCGGGGGAACACTGAAGCTTTCTTT. This sequence encodes CASSRGDRRGNTEAFF. V usage is TRBV5-8 and J usage is TRBJ1-1; no clear D gene. This CDR3 has 16 residues. With 4 bases removed from V and 1 base from J, the gap between germline ends came to 17 bases. CDR1 SGHTS and CDR2 YDEGEE come from the germline V gene.

V usage is TRBV5-4 and J usage is TRBJ2-4; tentatively, D is TRBD1 (5 bases). CDR3 size: 13 residues. Between the trimmed V and J ends, which lost 0 bases and 7 bases, there was a span of 8 bases. The germline V gene has CDR1 SGHNT and CDR2 YYREEE (reference sequence). CDR3 sequence: CASSLAGQNIQYF. In DNA, the CDR3 is TGTGCCAGCAGCTTGGCAGGGCAGAACATTCAGTACTTC.

The gene calls are TRBV12-5 and TRBJ2-1, with a weak D call TRBD2 (6 bases). Germline V gene data show CDR1 as LGHNT and CDR2 as FRNRAP. CDR3 length: 17 residues. V was trimmed by 0 bases and J by 0 bases, leaving 12 bases between them. The CDR3 nucleotides are TGTGCTAGTGGTTTGGTAATTGCGCGGGGCTCCTACAATGAGCAGTTCTTC. This sequence encodes CASGLVIARGSYNEQFF.

Only one count was recorded for this clone. This rearrangement joins TRBV25-1 to TRBJ2-7; 8 nucleotides agree with TRBD1. Germline V CDR1 and CDR2: MGHDK, SYGVNS. This CDR3 has 15 amino acids. V lost 5 bases and J lost 2; bases outside the gene matches: 8. CDR3 in DNA: TGTGCCAGCAGTCCACCCCGGACAGGGACCTACGAGCAGTACTTC. Translating it yields CASSPPRTGTYEQYF.

CDR3 protein: CASNREEGNYGYTF. The CDR3 coding sequence is TGTGCCAGCAATCGGGAAGAAGGGAACTATGGCTACACCTTC. The V call is TRBV2, the J call TRBJ1-2, with D unresolved. This CDR3 has 14 amino acids. Trimming took 7 bases from V and 2 from J, leaving 14 bases between them. CDR1 is SNHLY and CDR2 is FYNNEI in the germline V gene.

The table lists this clone with a count of one. V gene TRBV9 combines with J gene TRBJ1-4; D call uncertain. CDR1 is SGDLS, CDR2 YYNGEE, per germline. The CDR3 is 13 residues long. The V and J ends lost 3 bases and 8 bases respectively, with 11 bases between them. The DNA for the CDR3 is TGTGCCAGCAGCGAGGACGGAGGCGAAAAACTGTTTTTT. Protein product: CASSEDGGEKLFF.

This rearrangement joins TRBV11-2 to TRBJ2-7, with no clear D. Germline loops: CDR1 SGHAT, CDR2 FQNNGV. This CDR3 comprises 11 residues. Trimming removed 2 bases at V and 4 bases at J, with 3 bases between. In DNA form, the CDR3 reads TGTGCCAGCAGCTTACGGTACGAGCAGTACTTC. Amino acid sequence: CASSLRYEQYF.

The V gene is TRBV11-2, the J gene TRBJ2-7; D is unclear. CDR3 length: 12 residues. From germline, CDR1 is SGHAT and CDR2 FQNNGV. Trimming pared 4 bases from V and 3 bases from J, leaving 7 bases between. CDR3 sequence: CASSYSFYEQYF. In DNA, the CDR3 is TGTGCCAGCAGCTACAGTTTCTACGAGCAGTACTTC.

The chain is built from TRBV29-1 and TRBJ1-2; D is unclear. V was clipped by 7 bases and J by 8 bases, with 20 bases between them. The CDR3 runs to 13 residues. Looked up from germline, CDR1 is SQVTM and CDR2 is ANQGSEA. This CDR3 reads CSAGLGSREGYTF. In DNA, the CDR3 is TGCAGCGCCGGGCTTGGTAGTAGGGAGGGCTACACCTTC.

The chain employs TRBV7-9 and TRBJ1-2, with 9 nucleotides matching TRBD1. Germline V gene lookup returns CDR1 SEHNR and CDR2 FQNEAQ (reference sequence). Trimming took 5 bases from V and 4 from J; bases not matched to a gene: 2. The CDR3 extends over 13 amino acids. The CDR3 spells CASSGDRAYGYTF. The DNA of the CDR3 is TGTGCCAGCAGCGGGGACAGGGCCTATGGCTACACCTTC.

Written as DNA, the CDR3 is TGTGCCAGCAGCCCGGGGGGCTATGAGACCCAGTACTTC. Protein sequence: CASSPGGYETQYF. The chain employs TRBV11-2 and TRBJ2-5, with D perhaps TRBD2 (7 bases). This CDR3 has 13 amino acids. CDR1 is SGHAT, CDR2 FQNNGV, per germline. The germline V and J ends were trimmed by 5 bases and 5 bases, with 12 bases remaining between them.

The chain has TRBV15 and TRBJ2-7; 10 bases are a match to TRBD1. After removal of 0 bases from V and 5 bases from J, the junction contained 10 bases not matched to a gene. Germline assignment: CDR1 LNHNV and CDR2 YYDKDF (reference sequence). The CDR3 covers 17 residues. As DNA, the CDR3 is TGTGCCACCAGCAGAGATGGCCCGGGACAGGGGAGCGACGAGCAGTACTTC. Translation gives CATSRDGPGQGSDEQYF.

The J gene is TRBJ1-2, the V gene TRBV27, with D possibly matching TRBD1 (6 bases). Trimming took 6 bases from V and 1 from J, leaving 15 bases between them. CDR1 is MNHEY, CDR2 SMNVEV, per germline (reference sequence). This CDR3 comprises 15 residues. CDR3 loop: CASRPGGGLNYGYTF. CDR3 sequence (DNA): TGTGCCAGCAGACCCGGGGGGGGCCTTAACTATGGCTACACCTTC.

The V call is TRBV5-4, the J call TRBJ1-1; perhaps TRBD1 as D (6 bases). Germline CDR1 SGHNT, CDR2 YYREEE (reference sequence). Trimming removed 0 bases at V and 0 bases at J, with 12 bases between. The CDR3 has 16 residues. DNA of the CDR3: TGTGCCAGCAGCTTGGAAGGGGGTGTCTTGAACACTGAAGCTTTCTTT. This sequence encodes CASSLEGGVLNTEAFF.